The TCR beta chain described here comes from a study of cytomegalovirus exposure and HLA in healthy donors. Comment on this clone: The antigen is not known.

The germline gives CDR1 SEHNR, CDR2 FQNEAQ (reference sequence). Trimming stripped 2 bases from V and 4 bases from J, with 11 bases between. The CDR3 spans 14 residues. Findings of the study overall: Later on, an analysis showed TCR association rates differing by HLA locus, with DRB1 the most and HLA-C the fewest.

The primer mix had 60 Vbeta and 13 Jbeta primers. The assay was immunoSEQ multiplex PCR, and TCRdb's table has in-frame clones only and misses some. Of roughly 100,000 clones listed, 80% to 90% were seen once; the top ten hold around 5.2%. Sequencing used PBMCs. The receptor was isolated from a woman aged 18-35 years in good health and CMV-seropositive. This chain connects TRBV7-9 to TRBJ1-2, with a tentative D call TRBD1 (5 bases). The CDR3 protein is CASSLPYQGYGYTF. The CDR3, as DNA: TGTGCCAGCAGCTTACCTTACCAGGGCTATGGCTACACCTTC. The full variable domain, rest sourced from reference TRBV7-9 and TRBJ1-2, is DTGVSQNPRHKITKRGQNVTFRCDPISEHNRLYWYRQTLGQGPEFLTYFQNEAQLEKSRLLSDRFSAERPKGSFSTLEIQRTEQGDSAMYLCASSLPYQGYGYTFGSGTRLTVV.